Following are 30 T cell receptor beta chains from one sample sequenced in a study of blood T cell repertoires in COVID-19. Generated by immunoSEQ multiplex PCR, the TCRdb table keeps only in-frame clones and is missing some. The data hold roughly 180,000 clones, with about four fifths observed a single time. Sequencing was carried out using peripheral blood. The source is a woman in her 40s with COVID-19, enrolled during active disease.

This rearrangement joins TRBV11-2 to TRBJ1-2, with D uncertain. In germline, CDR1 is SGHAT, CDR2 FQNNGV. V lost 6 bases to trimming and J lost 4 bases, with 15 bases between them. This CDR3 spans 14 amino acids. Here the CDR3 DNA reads TGTGCCAGCAGTTTCCTTAATCTCGGCTATGGCTACACCTTC. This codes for CASSFLNLGYGYTF.

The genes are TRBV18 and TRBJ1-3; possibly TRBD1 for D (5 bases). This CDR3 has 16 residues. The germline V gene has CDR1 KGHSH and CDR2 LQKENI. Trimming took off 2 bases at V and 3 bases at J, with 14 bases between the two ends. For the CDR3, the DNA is TGTGCCAGCTCACCATCGAGGACAATAAATGGAAACACCATATATTTT. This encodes CASSPSRTINGNTIYF.

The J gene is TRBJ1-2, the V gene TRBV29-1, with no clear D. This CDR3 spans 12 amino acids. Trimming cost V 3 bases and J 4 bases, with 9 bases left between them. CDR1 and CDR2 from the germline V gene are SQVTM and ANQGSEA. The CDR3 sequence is CSVDIRGYGYTF. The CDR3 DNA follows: TGCAGCGTTGATATACGAGGCTATGGCTACACCTTC.

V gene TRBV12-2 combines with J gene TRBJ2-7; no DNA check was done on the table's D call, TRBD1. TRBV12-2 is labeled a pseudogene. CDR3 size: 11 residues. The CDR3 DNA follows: TGTGCAAGTCGCTTACAGTCCTTTCAGTACTTC. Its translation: CASRLQSFQYF.

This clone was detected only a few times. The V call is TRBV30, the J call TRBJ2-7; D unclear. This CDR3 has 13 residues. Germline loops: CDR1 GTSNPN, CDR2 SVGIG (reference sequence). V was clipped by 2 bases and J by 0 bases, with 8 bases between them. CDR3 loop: CAWSFGLSYEQYV. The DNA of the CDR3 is TGTGCCTGGAGTTTCGGTCTCTCCTACGAGCAGTACGTC.

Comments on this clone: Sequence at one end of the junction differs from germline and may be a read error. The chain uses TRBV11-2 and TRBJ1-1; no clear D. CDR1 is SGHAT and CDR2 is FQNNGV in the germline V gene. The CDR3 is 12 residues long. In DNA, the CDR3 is TGTGCCAGCAGCTTAGATGTGACTGAGGCTTTCTTT. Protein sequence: CASSLDVTEAFF. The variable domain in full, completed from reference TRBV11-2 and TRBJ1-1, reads EAGVAQSPRYKIIEKRQSVAFWCNPISGHATLYWYQQILGQGPKLLIQFQNNGVVDDSQLPKDRFSAERLKGVDSTLKIQPAKLEDSAVYLCASSLDVTEAFFGQGTRLTVV.

CDR3 sequence reads: CASSPGQYNQPQHF. The DNA for the CDR3 is TGTGCCAGCTCACCTGGGCAGTACAATCAGCCCCAGCATTTT. This chain uses TRBV18 with TRBJ1-5; no firm D call. The V gene's germline CDR1 is KGHSH and CDR2 LQKENI. This CDR3 is built from 14 residues. The V end lost 3 bases, the J end lost 3 bases, and 9 bases lay between the germline ends.

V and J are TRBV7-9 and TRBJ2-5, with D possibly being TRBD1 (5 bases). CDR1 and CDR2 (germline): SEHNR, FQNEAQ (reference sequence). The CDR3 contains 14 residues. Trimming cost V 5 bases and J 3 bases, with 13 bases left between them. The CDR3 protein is CASSPRTSEETQYF. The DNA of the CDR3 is TGTGCCAGCAGCCCCCGGACATCTGAAGAGACCCAGTACTTC.

CDR3: CASSLGTGPIGYTF. The CDR3 nucleotides are TGTGCCAGCAGCTTGGGGACAGGACCCATAGGCTACACCTTC. V and J are TRBV13 and TRBJ1-2; 8 bases are a match to TRBD1. V dropped 3 bases and J dropped 8; count of bases not matched to a gene: 8. The germline gives CDR1 PRHDT, CDR2 FYEKMQ (reference sequence). This CDR3 has 14 residues.

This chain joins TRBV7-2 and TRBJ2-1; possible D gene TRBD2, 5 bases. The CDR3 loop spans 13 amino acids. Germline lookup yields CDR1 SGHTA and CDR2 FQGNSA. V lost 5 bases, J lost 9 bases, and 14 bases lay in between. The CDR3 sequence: CASSTADLGEQFF. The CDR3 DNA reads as TGTGCCAGCAGCACTGCGGACTTGGGTGAGCAGTTCTTC.

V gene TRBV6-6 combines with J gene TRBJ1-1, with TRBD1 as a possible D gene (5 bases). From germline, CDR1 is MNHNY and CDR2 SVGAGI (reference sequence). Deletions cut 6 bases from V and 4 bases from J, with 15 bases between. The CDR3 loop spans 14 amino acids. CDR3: CASRNTQQVTEAFF. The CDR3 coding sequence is TGTGCCAGCAGGAACACTCAACAGGTCACTGAAGCTTTCTTT.

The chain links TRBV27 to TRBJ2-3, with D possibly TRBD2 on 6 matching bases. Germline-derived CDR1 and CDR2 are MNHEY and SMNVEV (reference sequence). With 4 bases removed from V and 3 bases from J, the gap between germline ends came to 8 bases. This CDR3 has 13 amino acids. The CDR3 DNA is TGTGCCAGCAGTTCCGGAGGGACAGATACGCAGTATTTT. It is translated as CASSSGGTDTQYF.

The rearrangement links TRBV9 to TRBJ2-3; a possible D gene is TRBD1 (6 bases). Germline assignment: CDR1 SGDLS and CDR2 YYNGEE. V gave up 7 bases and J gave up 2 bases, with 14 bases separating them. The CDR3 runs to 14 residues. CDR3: CASGSGQITDTQYF. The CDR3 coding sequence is TGTGCCAGCGGAAGCGGACAGATCACAGATACGCAGTATTTT.

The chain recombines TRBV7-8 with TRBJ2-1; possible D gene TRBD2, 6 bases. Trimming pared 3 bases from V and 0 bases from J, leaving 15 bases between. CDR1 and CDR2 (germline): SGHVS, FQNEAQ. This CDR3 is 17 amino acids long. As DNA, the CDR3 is TGTGCCAGCAGCTTCTCCTATAGCGGCATCTCCTACAATGAGCAGTTCTTC. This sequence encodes CASSFSYSGISYNEQFF.

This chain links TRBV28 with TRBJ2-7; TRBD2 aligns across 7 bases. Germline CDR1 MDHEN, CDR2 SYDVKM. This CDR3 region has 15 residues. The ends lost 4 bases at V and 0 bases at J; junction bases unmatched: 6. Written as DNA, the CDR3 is TGTGCCAGCAGTTATGGCGGGAGTAGCTCCTACGAGCAGTACTTC. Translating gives CASSYGGSSSYEQYF.

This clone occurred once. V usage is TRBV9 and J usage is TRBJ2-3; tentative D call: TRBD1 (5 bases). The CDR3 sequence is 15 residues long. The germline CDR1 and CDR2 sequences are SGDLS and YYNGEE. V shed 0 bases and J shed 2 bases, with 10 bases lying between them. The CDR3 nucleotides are TGTGCCAGCAGCGTAGCAGGGTTAAACACAGATACGCAGTATTTT. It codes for CASSVAGLNTDTQYF.

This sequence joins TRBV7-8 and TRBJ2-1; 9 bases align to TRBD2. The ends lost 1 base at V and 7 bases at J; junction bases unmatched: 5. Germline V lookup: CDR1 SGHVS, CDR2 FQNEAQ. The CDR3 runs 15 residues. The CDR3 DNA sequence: TGTGCCAGCAGCTTAGGCCTAGCGGGGAATAATGAGCAGTTCTTC. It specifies CASSLGLAGNNEQFF.

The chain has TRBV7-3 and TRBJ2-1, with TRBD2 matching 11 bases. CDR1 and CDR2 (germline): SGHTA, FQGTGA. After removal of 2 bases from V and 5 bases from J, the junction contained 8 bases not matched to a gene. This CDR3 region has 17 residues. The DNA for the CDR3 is TGTGCCAGCAGCTTACTTTTGGGACTAGCGGTGAACAATGAGCAGTTCTTC. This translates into CASSLLLGLAVNNEQFF.

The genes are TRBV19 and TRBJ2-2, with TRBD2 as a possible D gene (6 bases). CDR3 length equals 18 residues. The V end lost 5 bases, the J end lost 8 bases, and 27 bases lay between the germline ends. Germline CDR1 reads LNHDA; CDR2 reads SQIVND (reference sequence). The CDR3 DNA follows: TGTGCCAGTAGTCTAGGACTACTAAAGCTAGTATGGGCGGGGGAGCTGTTTTTT. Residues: CASSLGLLKLVWAGELFF.

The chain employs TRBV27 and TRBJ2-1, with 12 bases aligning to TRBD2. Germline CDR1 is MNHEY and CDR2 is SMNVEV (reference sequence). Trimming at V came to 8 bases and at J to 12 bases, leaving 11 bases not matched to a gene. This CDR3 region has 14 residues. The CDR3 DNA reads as TGTGCCAGCTCCGGGACTAGCGGGTTCGTTGTGCAGTTCTTC. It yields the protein CASSGTSGFVVQFF.

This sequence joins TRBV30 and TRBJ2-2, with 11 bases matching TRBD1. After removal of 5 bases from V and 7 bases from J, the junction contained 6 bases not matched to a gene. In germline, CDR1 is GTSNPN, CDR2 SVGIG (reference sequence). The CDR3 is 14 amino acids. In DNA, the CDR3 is TGTGCCTGGGTTCCCGGGACAGGGGGCGGGGAGCTGTTTTTT. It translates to CAWVPGTGGGELFF.

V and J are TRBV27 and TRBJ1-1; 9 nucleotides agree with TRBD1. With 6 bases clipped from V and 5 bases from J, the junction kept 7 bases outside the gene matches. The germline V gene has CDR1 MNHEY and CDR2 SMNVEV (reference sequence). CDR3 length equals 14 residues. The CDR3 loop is CASRGTGYVTEAFF. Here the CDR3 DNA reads TGTGCCAGCAGAGGGACAGGGTACGTAACTGAAGCTTTCTTT.

CDR3 sequence reads: CASSLRTPNTEAFF. CDR3 in DNA: TGTGCCAGCAGCTTAAGGACACCAAACACTGAAGCTTTCTTT. The chain couples TRBV7-8 to TRBJ1-1; D perhaps matches TRBD1 (5 bases). This CDR3 contains 14 residues. With 2 bases removed from V and 2 bases from J, the gap between germline ends came to 9 bases. Germline CDR1 SGHVS, CDR2 FQNEAQ.

CDR3: CASSRRQDQPQHF. CDR3 coding DNA: TGTGCCAGCAGCCGGAGACAGGATCAGCCCCAGCATTTT. The chain is built from TRBV3-1 (or the pseudogene TRBV3-2) and TRBJ1-5, with a weak D call TRBD1 (6 bases). This CDR3 comprises 13 residues. Looked up from germline, CDR1 is LGHDT and CDR2 is YNNKEL (reference sequence). Trimming pared 4 bases from V and 5 bases from J, leaving 9 bases between.

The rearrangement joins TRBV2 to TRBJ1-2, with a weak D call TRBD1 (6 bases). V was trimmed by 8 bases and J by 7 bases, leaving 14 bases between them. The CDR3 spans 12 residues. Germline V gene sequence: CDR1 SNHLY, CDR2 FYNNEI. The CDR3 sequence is CASFRVGGGYTF. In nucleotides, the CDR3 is TGTGCCAGCTTTCGAGTAGGGGGTGGCTACACCTTC.

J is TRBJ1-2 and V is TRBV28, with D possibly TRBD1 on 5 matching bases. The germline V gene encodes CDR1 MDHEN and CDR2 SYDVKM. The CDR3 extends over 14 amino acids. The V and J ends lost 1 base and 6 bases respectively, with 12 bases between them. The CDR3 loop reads CASSLSRVRDGYTF. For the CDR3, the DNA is TGTGCCAGCAGTTTATCCAGGGTTCGTGATGGCTACACCTTC.

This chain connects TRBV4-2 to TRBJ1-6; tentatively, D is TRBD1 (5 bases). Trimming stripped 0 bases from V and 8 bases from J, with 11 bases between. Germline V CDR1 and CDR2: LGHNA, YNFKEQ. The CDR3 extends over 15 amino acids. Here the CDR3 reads CASSQEGARDSPLHF. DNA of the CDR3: TGTGCCAGCAGCCAAGAAGGGGCGAGAGATTCACCCCTCCACTTT.

The DNA of the CDR3 is TGTGCCAGTAGTACCCCGGGACTAACAAATGAGCAGTTCTTC. It is translated as CASSTPGLTNEQFF. The V and J genes are TRBV19 and TRBJ2-1, with 7 bases matching TRBD2. V was clipped by 4 bases and J by 7 bases; unmatched bases: 7. Germline CDR1 is LNHDA and CDR2 is SQIVND (reference sequence). The CDR3 covers 14 residues.

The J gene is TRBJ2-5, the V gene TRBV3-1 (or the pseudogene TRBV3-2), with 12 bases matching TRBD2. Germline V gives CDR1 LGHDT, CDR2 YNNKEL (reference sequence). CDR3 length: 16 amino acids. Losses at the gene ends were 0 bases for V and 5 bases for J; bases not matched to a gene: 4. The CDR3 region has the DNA TGTGCCAGCAGCCAAGATCTAGCGGGAGGGACGGAGACCCAGTACTTC. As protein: CASSQDLAGGTETQYF.

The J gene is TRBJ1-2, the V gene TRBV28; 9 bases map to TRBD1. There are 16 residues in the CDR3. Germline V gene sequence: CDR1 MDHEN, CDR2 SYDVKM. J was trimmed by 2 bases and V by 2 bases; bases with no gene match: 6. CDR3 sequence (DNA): TGTGCCAGCAGTTTACTCAGGACAGGGGCCAACTATGGCTACACCTTC. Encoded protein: CASSLLRTGANYGYTF.